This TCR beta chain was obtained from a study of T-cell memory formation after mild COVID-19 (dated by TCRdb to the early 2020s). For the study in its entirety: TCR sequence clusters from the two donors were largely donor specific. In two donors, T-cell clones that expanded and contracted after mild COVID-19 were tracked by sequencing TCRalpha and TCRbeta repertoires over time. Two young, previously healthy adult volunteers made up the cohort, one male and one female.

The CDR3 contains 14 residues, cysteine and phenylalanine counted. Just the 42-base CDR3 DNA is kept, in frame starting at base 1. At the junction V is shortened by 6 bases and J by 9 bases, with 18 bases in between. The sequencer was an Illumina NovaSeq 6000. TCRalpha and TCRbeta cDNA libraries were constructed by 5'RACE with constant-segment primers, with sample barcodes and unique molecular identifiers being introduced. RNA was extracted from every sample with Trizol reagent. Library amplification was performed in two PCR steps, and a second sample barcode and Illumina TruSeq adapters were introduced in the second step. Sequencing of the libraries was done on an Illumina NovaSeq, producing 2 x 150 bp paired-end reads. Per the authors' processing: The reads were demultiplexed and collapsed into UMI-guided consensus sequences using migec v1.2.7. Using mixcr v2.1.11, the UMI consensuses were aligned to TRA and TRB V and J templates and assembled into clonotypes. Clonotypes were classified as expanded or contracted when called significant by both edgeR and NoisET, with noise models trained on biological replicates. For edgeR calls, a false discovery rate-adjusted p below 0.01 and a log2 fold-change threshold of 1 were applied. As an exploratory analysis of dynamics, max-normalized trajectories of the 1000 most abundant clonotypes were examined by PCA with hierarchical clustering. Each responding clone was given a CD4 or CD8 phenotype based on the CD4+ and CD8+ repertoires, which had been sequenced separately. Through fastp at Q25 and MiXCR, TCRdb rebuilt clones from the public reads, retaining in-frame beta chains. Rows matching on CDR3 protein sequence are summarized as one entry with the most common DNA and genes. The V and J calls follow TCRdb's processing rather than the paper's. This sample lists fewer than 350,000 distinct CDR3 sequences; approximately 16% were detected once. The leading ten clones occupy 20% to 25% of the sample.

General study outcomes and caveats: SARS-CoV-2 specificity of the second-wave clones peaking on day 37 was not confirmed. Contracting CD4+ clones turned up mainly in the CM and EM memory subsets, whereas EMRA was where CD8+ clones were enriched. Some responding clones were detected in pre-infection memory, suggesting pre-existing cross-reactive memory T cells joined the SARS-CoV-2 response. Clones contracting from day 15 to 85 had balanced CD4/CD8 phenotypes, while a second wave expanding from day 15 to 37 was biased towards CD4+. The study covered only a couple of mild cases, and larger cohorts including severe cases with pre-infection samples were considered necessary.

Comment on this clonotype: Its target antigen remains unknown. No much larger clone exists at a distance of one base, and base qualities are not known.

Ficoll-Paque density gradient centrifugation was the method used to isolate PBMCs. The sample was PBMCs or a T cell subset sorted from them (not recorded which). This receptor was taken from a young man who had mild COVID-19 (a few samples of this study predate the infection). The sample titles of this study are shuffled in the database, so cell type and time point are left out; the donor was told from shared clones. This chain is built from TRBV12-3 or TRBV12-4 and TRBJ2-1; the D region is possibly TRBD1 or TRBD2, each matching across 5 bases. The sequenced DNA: TGTGCCAGCAGACTCACCCTGGGGGAAGTTGAGCAGTTCTTC. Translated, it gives CASRLTLGEVEQFF.